A selection of T cell receptor beta chains follows, all from one sample in a study of T cells expressing NK-cell markers. TCRdb reprocessed the 5' RACE reads and stores each CDR3 protein as one record, lacking DNA. The sample has over 250,000 distinct CDR3 sequences, and its top ten clones hold more than 3.5%. What was sequenced was blood T cells: a sorted CD56 or NKG2C T cell subset, CD4+ or CD8+ T cells, or bulk PBMC T cells (not recorded which). The receptors come from a woman between 18 and 70 years old in good health. CDR3s include the opening cysteine and the closing phenylalanine or tryptophan.

J,V,CDR3
TRBJ2-3,TRBV20-1,CSALRTGASTDTQYF
TRBJ2-1,TRBV12-3/TRBV12-4,CASSPGLAGKVEQFF
TRBJ2-3,TRBV5-1,CASSLGTYGDTQYF
TRBJ1-5,TRBV24-1,CATSDPEGGASNQPQHF
TRBJ2-7,TRBV5-1,CASTPSGRFYEQYF
TRBJ2-1,TRBV5-1,CASSTAGESYNEQFF
TRBJ1-3,TRBV6-2/TRBV6-3,CASRGHGGGYTIYF
TRBJ1-4,TRBV18,CASSRSKPDRGDEKLFF
TRBJ1-1,TRBV4-1,CASSRGTGGKNTEAFF
TRBJ2-3,TRBV11-2,CASSPDGTDTQYF
TRBJ2-6,TRBV18,CASSHGTDGPSGANVLTF
TRBJ1-1,TRBV3-1,CASSQVAGVSEAFF
TRBJ2-5,TRBV5-6,CASSRDRGKGETQYF
TRBJ2-1,TRBV19,CASTPGTSFDNEQFF
TRBJ2-4,TRBV7-2,CASSLVRGKNIQYF
TRBJ2-6,TRBV12-3/TRBV12-4,CASSLHLAGANVLTF
TRBJ2-5,TRBV9,CASSVPPGTQYF
TRBJ2-7,TRBV6-6,CASMETGEQYF
TRBJ2-1,TRBV11-3,CASSLEQGVYNEQFF
TRBJ1-2,TRBV5-6,CASRGLDVTGYTF
TRBJ2-7,TRBV28,CASAVRAPISYEQYF
TRBJ2-7,TRBV12-3/TRBV12-4,CASSPLLAGASYEQYF
TRBJ1-1,TRBV3-1,CASSQEAIGTEAFF
TRBJ2-7,TRBV7-2,CASSFPLTGTSYEQYF
TRBJ2-1,TRBV30,CAWSVGIAGLSNDEQFF
TRBJ2-3,TRBV5-1,CASSLVLGGNTQYF
TRBJ2-1,TRBV7-2,CASSAEGPSYNEQFF
TRBJ2-1,TRBV25-1,CASLGLAFNEQFF
TRBJ2-1,TRBV6-1,CASSRDRGYNEQFF
TRBJ1-5,TRBV4-1,CASSQVLGVWPQHF
TRBJ1-2,TRBV7-2,CASSFSGTAGYTF
TRBJ2-2,TRBV6-1,CASRRTSGGAPGELFF
TRBJ2-3,TRBV5-5,CASSSSWGQERTDTQYF
TRBJ2-2,TRBV10-3,CAITGQGAPGELFF
TRBJ2-2,TRBV6-4,CASSDSGEGGELFF
TRBJ2-1,TRBV6-5,CASRLAGMRNEQFF
TRBJ2-3,TRBV7-3,CASSPNGGVSTDTQYF
TRBJ2-1,TRBV5-1,CASSYWTSGGLFNEQFF
TRBJ2-5,TRBV9,CASSDGGAWETQYF
TRBJ1-4,TRBV20-1,CSAEDRGRGEKLFF
TRBJ2-3,TRBV5-6,CASSKRTGGSTDTQYF